This T cell receptor (beta chain) originates from a study of blood T cell repertoires in COVID-19. The wider study: Acute-phase and convalescent COVID-19 samples originated in the United States, Italy and Spain.

This clone was detected only once. Under the authors' procedure: How many nucleated cells were present was estimated from reference gene primer amplification. Assay: immunoSEQ multiplex PCR; the TCRdb copy retains only in-frame clones and omits some. Clone size and the V and J calls come from that table; the DNA yielded D and trimming. This table holds 200,000 or so clones, 85% to 90% found once. Germline V gene sequence: CDR1 LNHDA, CDR2 SQIVND (reference sequence). CDR3 length: 14 amino acids. Deletions cut 10 bases from V and 9 bases from J, with 22 bases between. V gene TRBV19 combines with J gene TRBJ1-5, with a possible D match to TRBD1 (5 bases). The sequence derives from a man aged 45-65 years with acute or convalescent COVID-19. What was sequenced was peripheral blood. CDR3 sequence (DNA): TGTGCCACCCGAGGAGGGGCTACGCGCCGGCCCCAGCATTTT. Translation gives CATRGGATRRPQHF.